The following is a TCR beta chain sequence with its context. As yet, its antigen is unknown. Around 30,000 T cell genomes, or around 180 ng DNA, went into the sorted-subset replicate PCRs. Assay: immunoSEQ multiplex PCR; the TCRdb copy retains only in-frame clones and omits some. The sample has about 700,000 clones; about 91% are singletons. The data were obtained in a study of shared clonotypes between healthy human individuals. The study's findings and limits: Clonotypes which were not shared had lower generation probabilities than clonotypes that all four donors shared. Among a handful of donors, roughly 5% of naive CD4 clonotypes were found in common.

The naive CD8 fraction comprised CD45RO-negative cells positively selected for CCR7 and excluded terminally differentiated effector memory CD45RA+ cells. The trim removed 1 base at V and 4 bases at J, leaving 5 bases unmatched. This CDR3 has 15 residues. Germline loops: CDR1 SGHAT, CDR2 FQNNGV. Sample: naive CD8+ T cells sorted from blood. This clonotype was obtained from a man under 40 in good health. The V and J genes are TRBV11-2 and TRBJ2-7, with TRBD2 identical over 9 bases. CDR3 nucleotide sequence: TGTGCCAGCAGCTTAGGGGCTAGCGGGATTTACGAGCAGTACTTC. It codes for CASSLGASGIYEQYF.